The 18 T cell receptor beta chains below all came from one sample that was sequenced in a study of shared clonotypes between healthy human individuals. Data came from immunoSEQ multiplex PCR; TCRdb stores just in-frame clones and leaves some out. The data contain about half a million clones, almost 80% of them singletons. The sample consisted of PBMCs. All receptors come from a woman aged 40 to 50 in good health. Some clones in this sample may be carry-over from other donors' samples.

The V and J genes are TRBV5-1 and TRBJ2-1; D tentatively reads TRBD1 or TRBD2 (6 bases each). The V end lost 4 bases, the J end lost 8 bases, and 19 bases lay between the germline ends. The germline gives CDR1 SGHRS, CDR2 YFSETQ. The CDR3 consists of 15 residues. Here the CDR3 reads CASSRGTLGGHEQFF. In nucleotides, the CDR3 is TGCGCCAGCAGCCGTGGGACCCTGGGGGGCCATGAGCAGTTCTTC.

This clone was seen only a few times. This chain joins TRBV10-2 and TRBJ2-7; no clear D. V was pared by 0 bases and J by 3 bases, with 6 bases between. The CDR3 covers 13 residues. The germline CDR1 and CDR2 sequences are WSHSY and SAAADI. The CDR3 coding sequence is TGCGCCAGCAGTGAGTCGACTGACTACGAGCAGTACTTC. Residues: CASSESTDYEQYF.

This rearrangement joins TRBV28 to TRBJ1-6, with D unclear. The CDR3 contains 16 residues. CDR1 MDHEN and CDR2 SYDVKM come from the germline V gene. V shed 7 bases and J shed 9 bases, with 22 bases lying between them. CDR3: CASMVRRTERASPLHF. DNA of the CDR3: TGTGCCAGCATGGTCCGAAGGACGGAGAGAGCTTCACCCCTCCACTTT.

This clone was detected only once. The chain links TRBV15 to TRBJ2-3; D is possibly TRBD2 (6 bases). V dropped 0 bases and J dropped 1 base, with 14 bases sitting between them. CDR3 length equals 17 residues. The germline gives CDR1 LNHNV, CDR2 YYDKDF (reference sequence). The chain's CDR3 is CATSRDQDGGGTDTQYF. In nucleotides, the CDR3 is TGTGCCACCAGCAGAGATCAAGATGGAGGGGGCACAGATACGCAGTATTTT.

The V call is TRBV19, the J call TRBJ2-1; no firm D call. V lost 4 bases and J lost 1, with 14 bases in between. Germline CDR1 and CDR2: LNHDA and SQIVND (reference sequence). The CDR3 length is 16 residues. The CDR3: CASSKRTEKSYNEQFF. In DNA form, the CDR3 reads TGTGCCAGTAGTAAAAGGACGGAGAAGTCCTACAATGAGCAGTTCTTC.

The gene calls are TRBV2 and TRBJ1-6, with 8 bases identical to TRBD1. The J segment lost 8 bases and the V segment lost 6 bases, leaving 6 bases of the junction unmatched. There are 14 residues in the CDR3. Germline loops: CDR1 SNHLY, CDR2 FYNNEI. CDR3 loop: CASRGTGGDSPLHF. CDR3 nucleotide sequence: TGTGCCAGCAGAGGAACAGGGGGGGATTCACCCCTCCACTTT.

This rearrangement joins TRBV10-1 to TRBJ2-7; 9 bases fit TRBD1. Germline assignment: CDR1 WNHNN and CDR2 SYGVQD (reference sequence). This CDR3 region has 15 residues. Losses at the gene ends were 6 bases for V and 3 bases for J; bases not matched to a gene: 9. Here the CDR3 DNA reads TGCGCCAGCAGCGAGAGGGACAGGGTTCACTACGAGCAGTACTTC. The encoded protein is CASSERDRVHYEQYF.

The chain employs TRBV30 and TRBJ2-7; D is uncertain. Trimming took 5 bases from V and 2 from J, leaving 10 bases between them. The CDR3 loop spans 12 amino acids. CDR1 is GTSNPN and CDR2 is SVGIG in the germline V gene (reference sequence). The CDR3 nucleotides read TGTGCCTGGGCGAGCACCCCCTACGAGCAGTACTTC. Encoded protein: CAWASTPYEQYF.

This clone was counted many times. The chain employs TRBV10-3 and TRBJ2-5, with 7 bases lining up with TRBD2. V trimming: 3 bases; J trimming: 7 bases; junction bases outside the gene matches: 14. The CDR3 consists of 16 residues. Germline loops: CDR1 ENHRY, CDR2 SYGVKD. CDR3 residues: CAISEPRTGVAGTQYF. DNA for the CDR3: TGTGCCATCAGTGAACCAAGAACCGGGGTAGCGGGGACCCAGTACTTC.

The chain joins TRBV18 to TRBJ1-2; 8 nucleotides align to TRBD1. CDR1 and CDR2 from the germline V gene are KGHSH and LQKENI. V shed 4 bases and J 5 bases; nucleotides not matched to a gene: 15. CDR3 length: 17 amino acids. In DNA form, the CDR3 reads TGTGCCAGCTCACTACAGACAGGGGAAGCTAGCGGTTATGGCTACACCTTC. Residues: CASSLQTGEASGYGYTF. Drawing the rest from reference TRBV18 and TRBJ1-2, the complete variable domain is NAGVMQNPRHLVRRRGQEARLRCSPMKGHSHVYWYRQLPEEGLKFMVYLQKENIIDESGMPKERFSAEFPKEGPSILRIQQVVRGDSAAYFCASSLQTGEASGYGYTFGSGTRLTVV.

The V call is TRBV30, the J call TRBJ1-2, with 9 bases lining up with TRBD1. V lost 5 bases and J lost 3; bases outside the gene matches: 4. The CDR3 covers 13 residues. Germline values: CDR1 GTSNPN, CDR2 SVGIG (reference sequence). The CDR3 bases are TGTGCCTGGGTAGGACAGGGGTACTATGGCTACACCTTC. Amino acids: CAWVGQGYYGYTF.

The chain links TRBV6-4 to TRBJ2-2, with a tentative D call TRBD2 (6 bases). Trimming stripped 3 bases from V and 0 bases from J, with 8 bases between. CDR3 length: 15 amino acids. Germline CDR1 and CDR2: MRHNA and SNTAGT. This CDR3 is CASSEGGTNTGELFF. The DNA for the CDR3 is TGTGCCAGCAGTGAGGGGGGTACGAACACCGGGGAGCTGTTTTTT.

The chain has TRBV7-2 and TRBJ2-1, with D possibly TRBD2 on 6 matching bases. V dropped 1 base and J dropped 4 bases, with 11 bases sitting between them. Germline values: CDR1 SGHTA, CDR2 FQGNSA. This CDR3 is built from 15 residues. CDR3 DNA sequence: TGTGCCAGCAGCTTAGATAGTAGCGGTTACAATGAGCAGTTCTTC. Its protein is CASSLDSSGYNEQFF.

V is TRBV10-3 and J is TRBJ2-7; 9 nucleotides align to TRBD2. CDR3 length: 15 residues. V shed 10 bases, J shed 4 bases, and the junction held 14 bases outside the gene matches. Per the germline V gene, CDR1 is ENHRY and CDR2 is SYGVKD. The CDR3 is CASNPAGGLTYEQYF. Written as DNA, the CDR3 is TGTGCCAGCAATCCAGCGGGAGGACTGACATACGAGCAGTACTTC.

The V and J genes are TRBV7-7 and TRBJ2-1; D remains unclear. Per the germline V gene, CDR1 is SSHAT and CDR2 is FNYEAQ (reference sequence). The CDR3 covers 14 residues. Between the trimmed V and J ends, which lost 0 bases and 6 bases, there was a span of 9 bases. CDR3 region: CASSLAPVSNEQFF. The CDR3 region has the DNA TGTGCCAGCAGCTTAGCGCCTGTAAGCAATGAGCAGTTCTTC. Combining the CDR3 with reference TRBV7-7 and TRBJ2-1 gives the whole variable domain GAGVSQSPRYKVTKRGQDVTLRCDPISSHATLYWYQQALGQGPEFLTYFNYEAQPDKSGLPSDRFSAERPEGSISTLTIQRTEQRDSAMYRCASSLAPVSNEQFFGPGTRLTVL.

This rearrangement joins TRBV28 to TRBJ1-2; no reliable D call. Germline lookup yields CDR1 MDHEN and CDR2 SYDVKM. V was pared by 8 bases and J by 4 bases, with 14 bases between. This CDR3 is built from 13 residues. CDR3 nucleotide sequence: TGTGCCAGCTCGATTCAGAGTCTCTATGGCTACACCTTC. This encodes CASSIQSLYGYTF.

V is TRBV11-2 and J is TRBJ1-3; D not resolved. V lost 1 base, J lost 2 bases, and 12 bases lay in between. Germline CDR1 reads SGHAT; CDR2 reads FQNNGV. This CDR3 comprises 16 residues. The CDR3 is CASSLVGYSAGNTIYF. The DNA for the CDR3 is TGTGCCAGCAGCTTAGTGGGGTACAGCGCTGGAAACACCATATATTTT.

The rearrangement uses TRBV5-4 and TRBJ1-4, with 10 positions matching TRBD1. Germline loops: CDR1 SGHNT, CDR2 YYREEE (reference sequence). This CDR3 is built from 19 residues. V was pared by 0 bases and J by 1 base, with 9 bases of the junction left unmatched. The CDR3: CASSLVRGTGAETNEKLFF. As DNA, the CDR3 is TGTGCCAGCAGCTTGGTGCGCGGGACAGGGGCAGAAACTAATGAAAAACTGTTTTTT.